This TCR beta chain was obtained from a study of T cells of healthy individuals. The CDR3 has 14 amino acids. Germline lookup yields CDR1 KGHSH and CDR2 LQKENI. V was cut by 1 base and J by 4 bases, with 11 bases left in between. TCRdb recomputed calls from the 5' RACE reads with MiXCR, one row per CDR3 protein. The repertoire consists of more than 85,000 distinct CDR3 sequences, with about 16% occurring once and the leading ten covering 6.2%. This clonotype was seen a handful of times. The receptor comes from a human donor in good health. The gene calls are TRBV18 and TRBJ2-7; D might be TRBD1 or TRBD2, each matching 6 bases. The CDR3 coding sequence is TGTGCCAGCTCACCACAGGGGGGAATTTACGAGCAGTACTTC. The encoded protein is CASSPQGGIYEQYF.